This TCR beta chain appears in the sequencing data of a study of blood T cell repertoires in COVID-19. Study details: Acute-phase and convalescent COVID-19 samples originated in the United States, Italy and Spain. T cells, B-cell-depleted T cells, or PBMCs supplied cDNA or gDNA.

Authors' processing steps: Scientists estimated how many nucleated cells there were by amplifying reference gene primers. Measured with immunoSEQ multiplex PCR; TCRdb has only the in-frame clones, and not every one. The DNA was the basis for D and trimming; V, J and clone size are from that table. The sample contains around 160,000 clones, 80% to 90% of which appear only once. V lost 7 bases to trimming and J lost 5 bases; unmatched junction nucleotides: 4. CDR1 SQVTM and CDR2 ANQGSEA come from the germline V gene. This CDR3 has 12 residues. The J gene is TRBJ1-1, the V gene TRBV29-1; 10 bases match TRBD1. Sequencing was performed on peripheral blood. The receptor's source is an elderly man with acute or convalescent COVID-19. CDR3 residues: CSAGQGGTEAFF. CDR3 nucleotide sequence: TGCAGCGCCGGACAGGGGGGGACTGAAGCTTTCTTT.